These 9 T cell receptor beta chains originate from one sample sequenced in a study of blood T cell repertoires in COVID-19. Data came from immunoSEQ multiplex PCR; TCRdb stores just in-frame clones and leaves some out. Of about 300,000 clones listed, around nine tenths are singletons. The sample was peripheral blood. The receptors shown here come from a man between 35 and 55 years old with acute or convalescent COVID-19.

This clone was detected a few times. This chain joins TRBV20-1 and TRBJ2-7; D unclear. V lost 5 bases, J lost 2 bases, and 7 bases lay in between. The CDR3 runs to 11 residues. CDR1 and CDR2 from the germline V gene are DFQATT and SNEGSKA (reference sequence). DNA for the CDR3: TGCAGTGCTCACAAGACCTACGAGCAGTACTTC. Translation: CSAHKTYEQYF.

This chain links TRBV3-1 (or the pseudogene TRBV3-2) with TRBJ2-2; a possible D gene is TRBD1 (5 bases). The CDR3 is 15 amino acids. Germline values: CDR1 LGHDT, CDR2 YNNKEL (reference sequence). V was cut by 4 bases and J by 1 base, with 10 bases left in between. The CDR3 reads CASSLRQMNTGELFF. The CDR3 nucleotides read TGTGCCAGCAGCCTCCGACAGATGAACACCGGGGAGCTGTTTTTT.

V gene TRBV6-5 combines with J gene TRBJ2-2; D unresolved. Deletions cut 2 bases from V and 2 bases from J, with 9 bases between. The germline V gene has CDR1 MNHEY and CDR2 SVGAGI. The CDR3 extends over 15 amino acids. The CDR3 sequence is CASSYGQVNTGELFF. CDR3 DNA sequence: TGTGCCAGCAGTTACGGCCAGGTCAACACCGGGGAGCTGTTTTTT.

V gene TRBV6-5 combines with J gene TRBJ2-7, with a possible D match to TRBD1 (5 bases). The CDR3 totals 13 residues. V was trimmed by 2 bases and J by 0 bases, leaving 5 bases between them. CDR1 is MNHEY, CDR2 SVGAGI, per germline. This CDR3 reads CASSYGHSYEQYF. In DNA, the CDR3 is TGTGCCAGCAGTTACGGACACTCCTACGAGCAGTACTTC.

Concerning this clone itself: Distinct nucleotide sequences in the sample also encode this CDR3. The rearrangement links TRBV5-1 to TRBJ1-2, with unresolved D. Between the trimmed V and J ends, which lost 0 bases and 3 bases, there was a span of 6 bases. The CDR3 extends over 13 amino acids. Germline lookup yields CDR1 SGHRS and CDR2 YFSETQ. CDR3 DNA: TGCGCCAGCAGCTTGGGTACGGACTATGGCTACACCTTC. This codes for CASSLGTDYGYTF.

The genes are TRBV2 and TRBJ2-1, with D hard to call. The CDR3 contains 12 residues. Deletions cut 2 bases from V and 4 bases from J, with 3 bases between. Germline V gene data show CDR1 as SNHLY and CDR2 as FYNNEI. The CDR3 here is CASSERYNEQFF. DNA for the CDR3: TGTGCCAGCAGTGAACGGTACAATGAGCAGTTCTTC.

This sequence joins TRBV27 and TRBJ2-7; TRBD1 matches 9 bases. The CDR3 is 16 residues long. Germline-derived CDR1 and CDR2 are MNHEY and SMNVEV (reference sequence). Trimming at V came to 4 bases and at J to 2 bases, leaving 9 bases not matched to a gene. The CDR3, as DNA: TGTGCCAGCAGTTCGCTCTCGGGACAGGGTACCTACGAGCAGTACTTC. Translating gives CASSSLSGQGTYEQYF.

The chain links TRBV6-5 to TRBJ1-1; 12 bases are a match to TRBD1. From germline, CDR1 is MNHEY and CDR2 SVGAGI. V gave up 2 bases and J gave up 11 bases; unmatched junction bases: 9. The CDR3 contains 15 residues. The CDR3 sequence is CASSYAPGQGAGAFF. Here the CDR3 DNA reads TGTGCCAGCAGTTACGCTCCGGGACAGGGGGCCGGGGCTTTCTTT.

This chain joins TRBV3-1 (or the pseudogene TRBV3-2) and TRBJ2-1; 13 nucleotides line up with TRBD2. The CDR3 runs to 17 residues. V was clipped by 4 bases and J by 4 bases; unmatched bases: 7. The V gene's germline CDR1 is LGHDT and CDR2 YNNKEL (reference sequence). In nucleotides, the CDR3 is TGTGCCAGCAGCCGATGGACTAGCGGGGGCCTATACAATGAGCAGTTCTTC. This encodes CASSRWTSGGLYNEQFF.